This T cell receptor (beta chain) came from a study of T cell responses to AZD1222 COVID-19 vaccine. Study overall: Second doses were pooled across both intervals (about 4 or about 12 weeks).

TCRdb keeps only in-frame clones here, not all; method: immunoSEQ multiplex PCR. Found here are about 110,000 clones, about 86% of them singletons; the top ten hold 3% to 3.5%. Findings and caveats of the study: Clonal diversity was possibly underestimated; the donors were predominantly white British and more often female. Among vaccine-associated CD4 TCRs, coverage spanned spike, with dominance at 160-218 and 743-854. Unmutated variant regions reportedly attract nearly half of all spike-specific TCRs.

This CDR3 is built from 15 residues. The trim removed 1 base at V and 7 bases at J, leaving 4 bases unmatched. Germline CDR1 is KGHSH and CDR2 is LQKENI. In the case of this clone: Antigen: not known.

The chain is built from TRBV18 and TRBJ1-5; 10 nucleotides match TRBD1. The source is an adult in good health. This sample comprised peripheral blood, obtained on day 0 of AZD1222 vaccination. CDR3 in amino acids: CASSPQGTGDQPQHF. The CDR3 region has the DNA TGTGCCAGCTCACCACAAGGGACAGGGGACCAGCCCCAGCATTTT.